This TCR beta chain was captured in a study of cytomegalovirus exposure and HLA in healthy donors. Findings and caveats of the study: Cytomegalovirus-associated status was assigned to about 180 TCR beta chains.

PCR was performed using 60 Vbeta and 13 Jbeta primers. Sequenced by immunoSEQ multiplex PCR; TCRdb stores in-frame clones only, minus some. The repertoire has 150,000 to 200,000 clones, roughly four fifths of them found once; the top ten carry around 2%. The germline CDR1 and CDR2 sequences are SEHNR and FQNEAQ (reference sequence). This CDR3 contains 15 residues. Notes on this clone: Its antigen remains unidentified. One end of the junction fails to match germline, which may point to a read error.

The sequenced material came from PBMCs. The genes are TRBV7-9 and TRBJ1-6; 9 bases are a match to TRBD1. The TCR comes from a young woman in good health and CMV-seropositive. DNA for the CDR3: TGTTCCAGCAGCCGGGACAGGGACTATAATTCACCCCTCCACTTT. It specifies CSSSRDRDYNSPLHF.